The source of this TCR beta chain is a study of ipilimumab plus nivolumab after autologous stem cell transplantation. This CDR3 spans 14 amino acids. The V and J ends lost 4 bases and 8 bases, in that order; junction bases with no gene match: 2. Germline CDR1 reads SGHNT; CDR2 reads YYREEE (reference sequence). Only in-frame clones appear in the TCRdb table, and some are missing; sequencing was by immunoSEQ multiplex PCR. This table has around 45,000 clones, over 75% appearing once. The sequencing used PBMCs, collected in a trial of ipilimumab plus nivolumab as post-transplant consolidation. J is TRBJ2-1 and V is TRBV5-4; TRBD2 agrees at 14 bases. The receptor's source is a male donor with multiple myeloma. CDR3 residues: CASSQTSGRDEQFF. In DNA form, the CDR3 reads TGTGCCAGCAGCCAGACTAGCGGGAGGGATGAGCAGTTCTTC.